This T cell receptor (beta chain) was observed in a study of hypomethylating agent response in myelodysplastic syndrome (dated by TCRdb to about 2021). For the study in its entirety: Patients were treated with the hypomethylating agents azacitidine (most of the 11) or decitabine (3 of 11). The cohort included 9 or 10 male and a couple of female myelodysplastic syndrome patients. Patients had a mean age of approximately 67 +/- 5.9 years, and a diploid cytogenetic profile was the most common. TET2 was the most frequent mutation, present in about 50% of the 11 patients. Complete response or hematologic improvement was achieved by six patients, and five patients were classified as non-responders. Complete response or hematologic improvement counted as response, and patients meeting neither criterion were classed as non-responders. Study-level results and caveats: Possible recognition of novel MDS antigens by the shared GLIPH2 clusters was not confirmed, and experimental validation of that possible recognition is needed. After hypomethylating agent treatment, no significant change in richness, rarefaction diversity or clonality was seen, either across all patients or within response groups. Healthy control donors were not age-matched to MDS patients, which could have impacted the MDS versus healthy comparison. Responders more often showed novel clonotypes emerging, while non-responders displayed more contracted clonotypes after treatment. Only approximately 11 patients were analyzed, so the cohort was small.

The protocol used for the library was the immunoSEQ multiplex PCR assay. Sequencing was run at survey resolution with two replicates of approximately 200 ng each, for a total of approximately 400 ng of DNA per sample. Using multiplex PCR primers aimed at V and J genes, the hsTCRB kit picked up rearranged TCRB sequences in genomic DNA. The CDR3 region was amplified in a first PCR of 25 to 35 cycles using the QIAGEN Multiplex PCR Kit. An 8-cycle second PCR added sample barcodes and Illumina adapters to each replicate. A QuantStudio 6 together with the KAPA library quantification kit was used to quantify the pooled libraries. Roughly 15 pM of pooled libraries was sequenced on an Illumina MiSeq using 156-cycle single-end reads plus a 15-cycle index read. The source study handled its data this way. Of 150,000 to 200,000 unique clonotypes, roughly 1.8% were flagged by VDJdb annotation as previously reported viral-epitope-specific. The immunoSEQ Data Assistant and immunoSEQ Analyzer turned the raw reads into TCRB repertoires that were normalized and annotated. Clonotypes were analyzed with the immunarch R package version 0.6.5 and BioAnalyzer. Before richness was estimated, every repertoire was downsampled to match the clone count of the smallest repertoire. Fisher's exact tests classified clonotypes as expanded, contracted or novel, with novel meaning zero frequency before treatment. Significantly changed CDR3 beta sequences were clustered with GLIPH2 at simulation_depth=1000 and kmer_min_depth=3, and CDR3s shorter than five residues were left out. In TCRdb, the immuneACCESS table is reduced to in-frame sequences with V and J assigned. These tables do not hold every clone; where another copy was compared, an unresolved V gene accounts for under half, and the others remain unexplained. Clone size and V and J calls were adopted from that table, with D and trimming inferred from the DNA. The sample table lists roughly 3,400 clones, approximately 78% of them with a count of one. Jointly, the top ten make up roughly 5.2% of the sample.

Bulk bone marrow was analyzed, and T-cell subsets were not sorted. TCR beta CDR3 regions were immunosequenced from bone marrow of about a dozen myelodysplastic syndrome patients before and after hypomethylating agent therapy. To track the repertoire longitudinally, every patient provided one baseline bone marrow along with two to three bone marrows taken at different post-treatment timepoints. Genomic DNA was extracted from whole bone marrow, and quality was checked by TapeStation, NanoDrop OneC and PicoGreen assays. V and J lose 0 bases and 4 bases, and a span of 16 bases separates them. There are 16 amino acids in the CDR3, from cysteine to phenylalanine inclusive. Of all the DNA, just the CDR3 is kept, 48 bases in frame from base 1. From a lookup of the germline V gene (reference sequence), CDR1 and CDR2 are SGHKS and YYEKEE. On this clone: There is no known antigen for this receptor. No per-base quality is available; no much larger clone lies one base away.

Sample: bone marrow, taken before or after starting hypomethylating agent treatment for myelodysplastic syndrome (not recorded which). The receptor comes from a human donor with myelodysplastic syndrome. Rearrangement joined TRBV5-5 to TRBJ1-1; a tentative D call is TRBD1 (6 bases match). The DNA sequence follows: TGTGCCAGCAGCTTGGTCACAGGGACCCTCACCACTGAAGCTTTCTTT. This encodes CASSLVTGTLTTEAFF.